The rows below give T cell receptor beta chains drawn from one sample of a study of blood T cell repertoires in COVID-19. Some clones are missing from TCRdb's copy, which holds only in-frame ones; the method was immunoSEQ multiplex PCR. The table lists some 80,000 clones, about four fifths of them singletons, with 12% in the top ten. The sequencing sample was made of peripheral blood. These receptors were taken from a woman aged 40 to 49 with active or convalescent COVID-19. Both conserved end residues are part of each CDR3. D genes are given only for firm matches. Where a row states a size, it is once, few, many or the class of an expanded clone; other rows omit it.

D gene	V gene	clone size	J gene	CDR3 protein	CDR3 DNA
TRBD2	TRBV10-3	NA	TRBJ2-2	CAIGLAGGRTGELFF	TGTGCCATCGGACTAGCGGGGGGGCGCACCGGGGAGCTGTTTTTT
NA	TRBV9	few	TRBJ1-2	CASSGLSQTRYTF	TGTGCCAGCAGCGGATTGTCACAGACGCGCTACACCTTC
NA	TRBV24-1	NA	TRBJ2-3	CATSDFQNTQYF	TGTGCCACCAGTGATTTTCAGAATACGCAGTATTTT
NA	TRBV9	NA	TRBJ2-1	CASSVGNRGGYNEQFF	TGTGCCAGCAGCGTAGGTAACCGGGGAGGCTACAATGAGCAGTTCTTC
TRBD1	TRBV7-7	NA	TRBJ2-5	CASSPYRGVQETQYF	TGTGCTAGCAGCCCATACAGGGGGGTACAAGAGACCCAGTACTTC
NA	TRBV2	NA	TRBJ1-6	CASTGRGAISPLHF	TGTGCCAGCACCGGGCGGGGGGCGATCTCACCCCTCCACTTT
TRBD1	TRBV24-1	NA	TRBJ1-5	CATSGNRQGSGNQPQHF	TGTGCCACCAGTGGGAACCGACAGGGGTCGGGCAATCAGCCCCAGCATTTT
TRBD2	TRBV11-2	NA	TRBJ2-7	CASSLDLYGRLAGMYYEQYF	TGTGCCAGCAGCTTAGATCTATATGGGCGACTAGCGGGCATGTACTACGAGCAGTACTTC
NA	TRBV18	once	TRBJ2-7	CASSPGSGRLDEQYF	TGTGCCAGCTCACCGGGGAGTGGGAGACTCGACGAGCAGTACTTC
TRBD1	TRBV6-2/TRBV6-3	NA	TRBJ2-2	CASSWVRGQNTGELFF	TGTGCCAGCAGCTGGGTCAGGGGGCAAAACACCGGGGAGCTGTTTTTT
NA	TRBV18	NA	TRBJ2-5	CASSPGETQYF	TGTGCCAGCTCACCCGGGGAGACCCAGTACTTC
NA	TRBV19	NA	TRBJ1-1	CASSIAGTRLGMNTEAFF	TGTGCCAGTAGTATAGCCGGGACACGGCTGGGAATGAACACTGAAGCTTTCTTT
TRBD1	TRBV19	NA	TRBJ1-4	CATSPVQGRIGSEKLFF	TGTGCCACATCGCCGGTACAGGGGCGCATAGGGTCTGAAAAACTGTTTTTT
NA	TRBV29-1	NA	TRBJ1-1	CSVDVGGAEAFF	TGCAGCGTTGATGTCGGGGGAGCTGAAGCTTTCTTT
NA	TRBV7-2	NA	TRBJ2-1	CASSFRTPNEQFF	TGTGCCAGCAGCTTTCGGACTCCCAATGAGCAGTTCTTC
TRBD1	TRBV14	once	TRBJ1-4	CASSRQQGINEKLFF	TGTGCCAGCAGTCGTCAACAGGGGATCAATGAAAAACTGTTTTTT
NA	TRBV2	few	TRBJ1-1	CASSVGRTEAFF	TGTGCCAGCAGTGTGGGGCGGACTGAAGCTTTCTTT
TRBD1	TRBV5-1	NA	TRBJ1-5	CASSDGQGGQPQHF	TGCGCCAGCAGCGATGGACAGGGCGGTCAGCCCCAGCATTTT
TRBD2	TRBV4-3	NA	TRBJ2-7	CASSQEESGGPQYF	TGCGCCAGCAGCCAAGAGGAATCGGGAGGCCCCCAGTACTTC
NA	TRBV5-8	NA	TRBJ1-2	CASSPAAQGYYGYTF	TGTGCCAGCAGCCCGGCCGCACAGGGCTACTATGGCTACACCTTC
NA	TRBV7-9	once	TRBJ2-7	CASSLTLEYEQYF	TGTGCCAGCAGCTTAACCTTGGAGTACGAGCAGTACTTC
NA	TRBV6-5	NA	TRBJ2-1	CASAEGGAGYNEQFF	TGTGCCAGCGCGGAGGGGGGAGCGGGGTACAATGAGCAGTTCTTC
NA	TRBV6-5	NA	TRBJ1-1	CASSYQVQVNTEAFF	TGTGCCAGCAGTTACCAGGTCCAGGTGAACACTGAAGCTTTCTTT
TRBD1	TRBV11-2	NA	TRBJ1-6	CASRGDSSYNSPLHF	TGTGCCAGCAGAGGGGACAGCTCCTATAATTCACCCCTCCACTTT
TRBD1	TRBV4-2	NA	TRBJ2-7	CASSQAGQVMHEQYF	TGTGCCAGCAGCCAAGCCGGACAGGTTATGCACGAGCAGTACTTC
TRBD1	TRBV6-6	NA	TRBJ1-4	CASSYSQGALEKLFF	TGTGCCAGCAGTTACAGTCAGGGGGCTTTGGAAAAACTGTTTTTT
NA	TRBV7-6	NA	TRBJ1-1	CASSSSTGNTEAFF	TGTGCCAGCAGCTCATCGACAGGGAACACTGAAGCTTTCTTT
TRBD1	TRBV7-2	NA	TRBJ2-3	CASSLAGTGTDTQYF	TGTGCCAGCAGCTTAGCTGGGACAGGGACAGATACGCAGTATTTT
TRBD1	TRBV10-3	NA	TRBJ1-1	CAISDHPGQGAGNTEAFF	TGTGCCATCAGTGATCACCCGGGACAGGGGGCGGGGAACACTGAAGCTTTCTTT
NA	TRBV7-2	NA	TRBJ1-1	CASSHIPGPAFF	TGTGCCAGCAGCCATATCCCAGGGCCAGCTTTCTTT
TRBD1	TRBV5-5	few	TRBJ1-2	CASSLAGQGALGYTF	TGTGCCAGCAGCCTCGCGGGACAGGGGGCTCTTGGCTACACCTTC
TRBD2	TRBV30	NA	TRBJ2-5	CAWASGAETQYF	TGTGCCTGGGCTAGCGGGGCAGAGACCCAGTACTTC
TRBD1	TRBV28	NA	TRBJ1-5	CASSWLPRGPGGPQHF	TGTGCCAGCAGTTGGCTACCCAGGGGGCCAGGGGGTCCCCAGCATTTT
TRBD1	TRBV6-4	NA	TRBJ1-1	CASNPPGQGFMNTEAFF	TGTGCCAGCAACCCCCCGGGACAGGGGTTTATGAACACTGAAGCTTTCTTT
TRBD2	TRBV5-1	NA	TRBJ2-5	CASRPVSGGAGARAETQYF	TGCGCCAGCAGGCCGGTTAGCGGGGGGGCCGGGGCGAGAGCGGAGACCCAGTACTTC
TRBD2	TRBV2	NA	TRBJ2-3	CASSAKRDSTDTQYF	TGTGCCAGCAGTGCTAAGCGGGATAGCACAGATACGCAGTATTTT
NA	TRBV11-3	NA	TRBJ2-3	CASSFSRSGTDTQYF	TGTGCCAGCAGCTTTTCGCGAAGTGGCACAGATACGCAGTATTTT
NA	TRBV6-5	NA	TRBJ1-2	CASSLTGGDGYTF	TGTGCCAGCAGTCTTACAGGAGGGGATGGCTACACCTTC
NA	TRBV5-1	few	TRBJ1-5	CASSFRSLNQPQHF	TGCGCCAGCAGCTTTCGGTCCCTTAATCAGCCCCAGCATTTT
NA	TRBV11-2	NA	TRBJ2-5	CASRSGAQETQYF	TGTGCCAGCAGGTCAGGGGCTCAAGAGACCCAGTACTTC
NA	TRBV6-5	NA	TRBJ2-2	CASSYSRLGIGELFF	TGTGCCAGCAGTTACTCAAGACTAGGAATCGGGGAGCTGTTTTTT
NA	TRBV12-5	once	TRBJ1-1	CASKTGNTEAFF	TGTGCTAGCAAGACAGGGAACACTGAAGCTTTCTTT
NA	TRBV11-3	NA	TRBJ2-4	CASSLEARVLNIQYF	TGTGCCAGCAGCCTAGAGGCACGGGTTTTAAACATTCAGTACTTC
NA	TRBV7-5	NA	TRBJ2-3	CARSDQDYNTDTQYF	TGTGCCAGAAGCGATCAGGACTACAACACAGATACGCAGTATTTT
NA	TRBV5-8	NA	TRBJ2-1	CASSLGQNYNEQFF	TGTGCCAGCAGCTTGGGACAGAACTACAATGAGCAGTTCTTC
NA	TRBV19	NA	TRBJ1-6	CASRTGTPNSPLHF	TGTGCCAGTAGGACCGGGACACCCAATTCACCCCTCCACTTT
NA	TRBV25-1	NA	TRBJ1-6	CASSTTGTPGSPLHF	TGTGCCAGCAGTACCACCGGGACACCGGGTTCACCCCTCCACTTT
TRBD2	TRBV30	few	TRBJ2-1	CAWSGGSGGFSSYNEQFF	TGTGCCTGGAGTGGGGGTAGCGGGGGGTTTAGCTCCTACAATGAGCAGTTCTTC
TRBD2	TRBV7-2	NA	TRBJ2-3	CASSLGRLAGGPVGDTQYF	TGTGCCAGCAGCTTGGGAAGACTAGCGGGAGGGCCTGTCGGAGATACGCAGTATTTT
NA	TRBV28	NA	TRBJ1-1	CASRLRNTEAFF	TGTGCCAGCAGACTGAGGAACACTGAAGCTTTCTTT
NA	TRBV27	NA	TRBJ2-3	CASSRGWRDSGTDTQYF	TGTGCCAGCAGTCGTGGTTGGCGGGATAGTGGCACAGATACGCAGTATTTT
TRBD1	TRBV29-1	NA	TRBJ1-2	CSVADRAYGYTF	TGCAGCGTTGCGGACAGGGCCTATGGCTACACCTTC
TRBD1	TRBV13	NA	TRBJ1-2	CASSSVDRGPYGYTF	TGTGCCAGCAGCTCTGTGGACAGGGGGCCTTATGGCTACACCTTC
TRBD2	TRBV3-1/TRBV3-2	NA	TRBJ2-2	CASSSSFPLSGGVRNTGELFF	TGTGCCAGCAGCTCATCATTCCCCCTTAGCGGGGGGGTCCGGAACACCGGGGAGCTGTTTTTT
TRBD1	TRBV6-4	once	TRBJ2-7	CASSDCNYRDRVSYEQYF	TGTGCCAGCAGTGACTGTAACTACCGGGACAGGGTCTCCTACGAGCAGTACTTC
TRBD2	TRBV5-1	NA	TRBJ2-7	CASSVGLAGRFSYEQYF	TGCGCCAGCAGCGTAGGACTAGCGGGACGGTTCAGCTACGAGCAGTACTTC
NA	TRBV27	NA	TRBJ2-1	CASSLSPRGWGEHYNEQFF	TGTGCCAGCAGTTTATCTCCTCGGGGTTGGGGGGAGCATTACAATGAGCAGTTCTTC